These 10 T cell receptor beta chains originate from one sample sequenced in a study of shared clonotypes between healthy human individuals (dated by TCRdb to 2020 to 2021). The protocol used for the library was the immunoSEQ multiplex PCR assay. Drawn from immuneACCESS, this table holds only the in-frame rearrangements with V and J called that TCRdb kept. Clones are partly lost; checked studies trace under half to an unresolved V gene and leave the rest unexplained. The sample includes around 2.1 million clones, with under 95% observed a single time. The ten largest clones capture around 1.7% of the sample. CD8 naive samples consisted of CD45RO-negative cells that were positively selected for CCR7, yielding a CD45RA+CCR7+ population without TemRA cells. Sequenced: naive CD8+ T cells from PBMCs. What this sample's cell subset or site label stands for: CD45RA+CCR7+. The source of these receptors is a man aged 18-30 years in good health. Some clones in this sample may be carry-over from other donors' samples.

The V and J genes are TRBV19 and TRBJ1-2; D ambiguous. CDR1 is LNHDA, CDR2 SQIVND, per germline (reference sequence). The ends were cut back, 4 bases at V and 4 bases at J, with 10 bases in the middle. The CDR3 consists of 13 residues. CDR3 region: CASSNGPFYGYTF. In DNA form, the CDR3 reads TGTGCCAGTAGTAATGGACCTTTCTATGGCTACACCTTC.

The chain recombines TRBV30 with TRBJ1-5, with D tentatively TRBD1 (6 bases). Between the trimmed V and J ends, which lost 1 base and 5 bases, there was a span of 9 bases. Germline CDR1 GTSNPN, CDR2 SVGIG (reference sequence). CDR3 length: 13 amino acids. In DNA, the CDR3 is TGTGCCTGGAGTGCACAGGGTCATCAGCCCCAGCATTTT. As protein: CAWSAQGHQPQHF. The full variable domain, rest sourced from reference TRBV30 and TRBJ1-5, is SQTIHQWPATLVQPVGSPLSLECTVEGTSNPNLYWYRQAAGRGLQLLFYSVGIGQISSEVPQNLSASRPQDRQFILSSKKLLLSDSGFYLCAWSAQGHQPQHFGDGTRLSIL.

V and J are TRBV27 and TRBJ2-1, with 9 bases lining up with TRBD2. The J segment lost 3 bases and the V segment lost 5 bases, leaving 14 bases of the junction unmatched. The CDR3 runs to 18 residues. The germline gives CDR1 MNHEY, CDR2 SMNVEV (reference sequence). CDR3 sequence (DNA): TGTGCCAGCAGTCCTGGGGGAGGTATAGCGGGAGTCTACAATGAGCAGTTCTTC. It is translated as CASSPGGGIAGVYNEQFF.

The J gene is TRBJ2-7, the V gene TRBV2; 8 bases map to TRBD1. Germline V gene lookup returns CDR1 SNHLY and CDR2 FYNNEI. Trimming took 4 bases from V and 5 from J; bases not matched to a gene: 13. This CDR3 has 16 residues. CDR3 nucleotides: TGTGCCAGCAGTGCGCGGCACGACAGGGGATCGGACGAGCAGTACTTC. Amino acids: CASSARHDRGSDEQYF.

The DNA of the CDR3 is TGTGCCAGCACACTATCCGGCAGGGGGAACACTGAAGCTTTCTTT. The encoded protein is CASTLSGRGNTEAFF. The J gene is TRBJ1-1, the V gene TRBV6-5, with a weak D call TRBD1 (6 bases). Trimming took 7 bases from V and 1 from J, leaving 16 bases between them. In germline, CDR1 is MNHEY, CDR2 SVGAGI. CDR3 length: 15 amino acids.

The sample holds a few counts of this clone. The J gene is TRBJ2-3, the V gene TRBV7-9; D unclear. The V gene's germline CDR1 is SEHNR and CDR2 FQNEAQ (reference sequence). Trimming took off 1 base at V and 4 bases at J, with 6 bases between the two ends. CDR3 size: 13 residues. CDR3 nucleotide sequence: TGTGCCAGCAGCTTAGGGGTGTCAGATACGCAGTATTTT. Encoded protein: CASSLGVSDTQYF.

The chain is built from TRBV9 and TRBJ2-7; TRBD1 aligns across 11 bases. The CDR3 sequence is 15 residues long. V lost 1 base and J lost 3; bases outside the gene matches: 3. Looked up from germline, CDR1 is SGDLS and CDR2 is YYNGEE. The chain's CDR3 is CASSVLGTGGYEQYF. The CDR3 region has the DNA TGTGCCAGCAGCGTACTGGGGACAGGGGGCTACGAGCAGTACTTC.

V and J are TRBV7-2 and TRBJ2-7, with TRBD2 matching 8 bases. V lost 6 bases to trimming and J lost 6 bases; unmatched junction nucleotides: 13. There are 15 residues in the CDR3. In germline, CDR1 is SGHTA, CDR2 FQGNSA. The CDR3 loop is CASSPPTRLAGEQYF. The CDR3 DNA reads TGTGCCAGCAGTCCCCCGACTAGGCTAGCGGGCGAGCAGTACTTC. The variable domain in full, completed from reference TRBV7-2 and TRBJ2-7, reads GAGVSQSPSNKVTEKGKDVELRCDPISGHTALYWYRQSLGQGLEFLIYFQGNSAPDKSGLPSDRFSAERTGGSVSTLTIQRTQQEDSAVYLCASSPPTRLAGEQYFGPGTRLTVT.

This clone showed up just once. The J gene is TRBJ2-2, the V gene TRBV6-6; D possibly corresponds to TRBD1 (8 bases). Germline CDR1 is MNHNY and CDR2 is SVGAGI (reference sequence). Trimming took 3 bases from V and 5 from J, leaving 13 bases between them. The CDR3 runs 15 residues. CDR3 amino acids: CASSYYRGGTGELFF. CDR3 bases: TGTGCCAGCAGTTATTACAGGGGGGGAACCGGGGAGCTGTTTTTT.

The V gene is TRBV30, the J gene TRBJ2-5, with D uncertain. Judging by the DNA end, TRBJ2-7 fits better; the J call may be wrong. This CDR3 comprises 14 residues. CDR1 and CDR2 (germline): GTSNPN, SVGIG (reference sequence). CDR3 sequence (DNA): TGTGCCTGGAGTGTTTTCGGCGCCGATTACGAGCAGTACTTC. This encodes CAWSVFGADYEQYF.